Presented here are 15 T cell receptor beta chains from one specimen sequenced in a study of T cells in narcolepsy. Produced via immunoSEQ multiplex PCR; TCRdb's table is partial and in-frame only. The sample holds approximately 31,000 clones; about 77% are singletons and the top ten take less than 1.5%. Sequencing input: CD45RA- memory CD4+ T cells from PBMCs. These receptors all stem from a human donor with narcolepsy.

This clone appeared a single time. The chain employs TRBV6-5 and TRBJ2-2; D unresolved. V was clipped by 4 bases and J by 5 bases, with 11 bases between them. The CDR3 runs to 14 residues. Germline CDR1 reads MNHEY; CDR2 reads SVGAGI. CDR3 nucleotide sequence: TGTGCCAGCAGTTCTCGCCGGGTGACCGGGGAGCTGTTTTTT. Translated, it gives CASSSRRVTGELFF.

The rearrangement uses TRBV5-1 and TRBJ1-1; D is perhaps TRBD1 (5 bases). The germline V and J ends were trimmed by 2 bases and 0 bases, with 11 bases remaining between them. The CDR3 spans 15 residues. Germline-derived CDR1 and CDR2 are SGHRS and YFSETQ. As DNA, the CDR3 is TGCGCCAGCAGCTTTAGCATGACAGTGAACACTGAAGCTTTCTTT. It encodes CASSFSMTVNTEAFF.

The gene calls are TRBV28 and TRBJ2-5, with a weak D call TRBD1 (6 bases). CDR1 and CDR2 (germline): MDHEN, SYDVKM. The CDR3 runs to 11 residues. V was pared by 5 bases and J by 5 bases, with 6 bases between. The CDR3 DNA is TGTGCCAGCAGTAGGGGGGAGACCCAGTACTTC. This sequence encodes CASSRGETQYF. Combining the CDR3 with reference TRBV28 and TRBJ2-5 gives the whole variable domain DVKVTQSSRYLVKRTGEKVFLECVQDMDHENMFWYRQDPGLGLRLIYFSYDVKMKEKGDIPEGYSVSREKKERFSLILESASTNQTSMYLCASSRGETQYFGPGTRLLVL.

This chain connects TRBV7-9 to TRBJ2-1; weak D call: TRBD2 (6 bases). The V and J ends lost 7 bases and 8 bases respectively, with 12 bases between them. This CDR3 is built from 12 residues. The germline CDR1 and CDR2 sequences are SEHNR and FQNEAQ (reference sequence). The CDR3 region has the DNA TGTGCCAGCACCCGCGGGAACTATGAGCAGTTCTTC. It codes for CASTRGNYEQFF.

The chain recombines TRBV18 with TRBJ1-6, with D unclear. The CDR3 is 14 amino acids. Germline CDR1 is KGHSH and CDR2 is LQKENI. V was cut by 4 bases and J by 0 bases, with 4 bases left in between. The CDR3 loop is CASSLSSYNSPLHF. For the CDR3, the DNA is TGTGCCAGCTCACTGAGCTCCTATAATTCACCCCTCCACTTT.

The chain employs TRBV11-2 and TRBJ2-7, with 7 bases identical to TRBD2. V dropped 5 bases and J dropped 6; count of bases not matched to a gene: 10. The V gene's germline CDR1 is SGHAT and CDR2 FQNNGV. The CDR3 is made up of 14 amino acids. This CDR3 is CASSALSGKAEQYF. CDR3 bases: TGTGCCAGCAGCGCCCTCAGCGGGAAGGCCGAGCAGTACTTC. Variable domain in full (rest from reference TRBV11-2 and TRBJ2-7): EAGVAQSPRYKIIEKRQSVAFWCNPISGHATLYWYQQILGQGPKLLIQFQNNGVVDDSQLPKDRFSAERLKGVDSTLKIQPAKLEDSAVYLCASSALSGKAEQYFGPGTRLTVT.

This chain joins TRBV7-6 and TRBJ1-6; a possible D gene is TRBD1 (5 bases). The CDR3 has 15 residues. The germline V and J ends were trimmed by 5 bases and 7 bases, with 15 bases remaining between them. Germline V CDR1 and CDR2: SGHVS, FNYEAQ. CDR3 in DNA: TGTGCCAGCAGCGTCCGGGACCCGAGGAATTCACCCCTCCACTTT. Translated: CASSVRDPRNSPLHF.

In DNA form, the CDR3 reads TGTGCCAGCAGCTTAAAGCGGACTAGCTCCTACAATGAGCAGTTCTTC. It yields the protein CASSLKRTSSYNEQFF. The rearrangement joins TRBV7-6 to TRBJ2-1, with 7 bases that match TRBD2. Germline loops: CDR1 SGHVS, CDR2 FNYEAQ. This CDR3 spans 16 amino acids. With V trimmed by 2 bases and J by 0 bases, 4 bases remained unmatched. The full variable domain, completed using reference TRBV7-6 and TRBJ2-1, is GAGVSQSPRYKVTKRGQDVALRCDPISGHVSLYWYRQALGQGPEFLTYFNYEAQQDKSGLPNDRFSAERPEGSISTLTIQRTEQRDSAMYRCASSLKRTSSYNEQFFGPGTRLTVL.

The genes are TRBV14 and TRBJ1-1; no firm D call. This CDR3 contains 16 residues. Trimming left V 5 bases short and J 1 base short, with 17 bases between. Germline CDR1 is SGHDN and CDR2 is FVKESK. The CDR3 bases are TGTGCCAGCAGCTCAGATCCCGCAGGTCGGAACACTGAAGCTTTCTTT. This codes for CASSSDPAGRNTEAFF.

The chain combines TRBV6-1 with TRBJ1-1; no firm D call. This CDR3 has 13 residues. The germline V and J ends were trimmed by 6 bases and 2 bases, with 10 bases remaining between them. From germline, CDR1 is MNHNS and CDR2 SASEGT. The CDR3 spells CASRVGTNTEAFF. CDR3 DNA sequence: TGTGCCAGCAGGGTAGGAACAAACACTGAAGCTTTCTTT.

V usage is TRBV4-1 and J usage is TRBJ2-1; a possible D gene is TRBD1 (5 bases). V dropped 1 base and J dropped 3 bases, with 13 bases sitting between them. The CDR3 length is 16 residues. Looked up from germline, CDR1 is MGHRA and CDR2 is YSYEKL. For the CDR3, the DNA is TGCGCCAGCAGCCAAGTGGACATTTTGGTCTACAATGAGCAGTTCTTC. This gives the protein CASSQVDILVYNEQFF.

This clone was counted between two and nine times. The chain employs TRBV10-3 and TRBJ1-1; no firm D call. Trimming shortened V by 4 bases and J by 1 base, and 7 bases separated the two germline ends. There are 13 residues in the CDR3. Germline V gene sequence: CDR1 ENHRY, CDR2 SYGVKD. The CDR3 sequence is CAISVSENTEAFF. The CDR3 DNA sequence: TGTGCCATCAGTGTATCAGAGAACACTGAAGCTTTCTTT.

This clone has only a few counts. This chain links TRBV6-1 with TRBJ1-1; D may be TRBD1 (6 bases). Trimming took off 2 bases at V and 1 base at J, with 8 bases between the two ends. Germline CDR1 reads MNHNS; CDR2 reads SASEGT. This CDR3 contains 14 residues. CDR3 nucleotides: TGTGCCAGCAGTGAACCAGGGGCGAACACTGAAGCTTTCTTT. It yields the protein CASSEPGANTEAFF.

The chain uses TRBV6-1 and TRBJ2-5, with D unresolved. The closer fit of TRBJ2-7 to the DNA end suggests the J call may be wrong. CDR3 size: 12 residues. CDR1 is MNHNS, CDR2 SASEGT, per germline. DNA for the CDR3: TGTGCCAGCAGTGATACCTTTTACGAGCAGTACTTC. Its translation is CASSDTFYEQYF.

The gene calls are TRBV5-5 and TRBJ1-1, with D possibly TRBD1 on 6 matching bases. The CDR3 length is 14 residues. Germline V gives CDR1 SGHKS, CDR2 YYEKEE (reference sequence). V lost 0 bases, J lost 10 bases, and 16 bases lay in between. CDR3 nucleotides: TGTGCCAGCAGCTTGGCAGGGACATTTACGAGAGCTTTCTTT. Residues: CASSLAGTFTRAFF.